This entry is about one TCR beta chain. No antigen is known for it. This entry belongs to a study of beta chain features in type 1 diabetes. Study-level results: Patients with Type 1 diabetes showed moderately but significantly shorter TCRB CDR3s in all four CD4+ subsets.

cDNA synthesis used the whole RNA isolate, giving expressed TCRB sequences. Assay used: immunoSEQ multiplex PCR; TCRdb lists only in-frame clones, some missing. The data hold approximately 120,000 clones, with 17% observed a single time. Germline V gene data show CDR1 as SEHNR and CDR2 as FQNEAQ (reference sequence). Trimming cost V 3 bases and J 1 base; bases outside gene matches: 0. The CDR3 is 14 residues long. The receptor's source is a man between 18 and 29 years old with type 1 diabetes. V usage is TRBV7-9 and J usage is TRBJ2-5; TRBD2 matches at 9 bases. Sequenced: central memory CD4+ T cells from blood. The CDR3 loop is CASSFSGGQETQYF. CDR3 nucleotide sequence: TGTGCCAGCAGCTTTAGCGGGGGCCAAGAGACCCAGTACTTC.